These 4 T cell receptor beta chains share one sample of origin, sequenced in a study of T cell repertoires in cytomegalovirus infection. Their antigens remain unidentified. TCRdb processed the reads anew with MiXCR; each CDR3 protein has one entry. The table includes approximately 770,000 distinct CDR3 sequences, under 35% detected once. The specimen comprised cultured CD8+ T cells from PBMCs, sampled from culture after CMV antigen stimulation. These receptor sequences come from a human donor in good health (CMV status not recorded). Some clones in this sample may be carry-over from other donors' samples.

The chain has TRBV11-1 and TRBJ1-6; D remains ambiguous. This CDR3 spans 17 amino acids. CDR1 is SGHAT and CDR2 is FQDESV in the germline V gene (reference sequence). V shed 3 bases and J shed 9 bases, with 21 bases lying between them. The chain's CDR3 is CASSLTPGGSSSSPLHF. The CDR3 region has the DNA TGTGCCAGCAGCTTGACCCCAGGTGGGAGTTCGTCTTCACCCCTCCACTTT.

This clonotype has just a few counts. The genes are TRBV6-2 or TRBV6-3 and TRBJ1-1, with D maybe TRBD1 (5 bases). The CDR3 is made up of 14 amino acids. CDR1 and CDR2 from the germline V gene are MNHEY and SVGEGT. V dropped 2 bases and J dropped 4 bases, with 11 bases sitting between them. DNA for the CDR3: TGTGCCAGCAGTTACGTTGCGGGGGGCACTGAAGCTTTCTTT. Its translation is CASSYVAGGTEAFF.

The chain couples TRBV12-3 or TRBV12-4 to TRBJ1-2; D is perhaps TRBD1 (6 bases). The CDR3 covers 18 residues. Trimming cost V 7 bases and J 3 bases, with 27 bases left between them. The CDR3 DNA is TGTGCCAGCACCTTGACCCCGAGGGTTTGGGGGCTTGACTATGGCTACACCTTC. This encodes CASTLTPRVWGLDYGYTF.

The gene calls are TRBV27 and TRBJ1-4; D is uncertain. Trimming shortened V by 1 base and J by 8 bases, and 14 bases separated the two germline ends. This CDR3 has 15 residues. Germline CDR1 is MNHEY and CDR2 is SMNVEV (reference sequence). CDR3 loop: CASSLLAPTREKLFF. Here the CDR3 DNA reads TGTGCCAGCAGTTTATTGGCGCCCACGAGGGAAAAACTGTTTTTT.